This TCR beta chain was documented in a study of radiotherapy plus CTLA-4 blockade in lung cancer. Points from the study as a whole: Best predicting response, reportedly, were early blood T cell clone dynamics, with interferon-beta.

This clone has a single count. The antigen remains unidentified. TCRdb's table, derived via immunoSEQ multiplex PCR, lists solely in-frame clones and lacks some. The table has about 60,000 clones, approximately 67% seen once. This CDR3 spans 17 amino acids. The junction had 10 bases not matched to a gene; V was cut back by 3 bases and J by 2 bases. Germline-derived CDR1 and CDR2 are MNHEY and SMNVEV (reference sequence). Sequencing was performed on peripheral blood, taken from a patient treated with radiotherapy plus ipilimumab. The sequence came from a human donor with non-small cell lung cancer whose response to radiotherapy plus ipilimumab could not be evaluated. The chain is built from TRBV27 and TRBJ2-3; 8 nucleotides agree with TRBD2. CDR3 nucleotides: TGTGCCAGCAGTTTCCGAGCGGGAGCAGAGCTCACAGATACGCAGTATTTT. This gives the protein CASSFRAGAELTDTQYF.